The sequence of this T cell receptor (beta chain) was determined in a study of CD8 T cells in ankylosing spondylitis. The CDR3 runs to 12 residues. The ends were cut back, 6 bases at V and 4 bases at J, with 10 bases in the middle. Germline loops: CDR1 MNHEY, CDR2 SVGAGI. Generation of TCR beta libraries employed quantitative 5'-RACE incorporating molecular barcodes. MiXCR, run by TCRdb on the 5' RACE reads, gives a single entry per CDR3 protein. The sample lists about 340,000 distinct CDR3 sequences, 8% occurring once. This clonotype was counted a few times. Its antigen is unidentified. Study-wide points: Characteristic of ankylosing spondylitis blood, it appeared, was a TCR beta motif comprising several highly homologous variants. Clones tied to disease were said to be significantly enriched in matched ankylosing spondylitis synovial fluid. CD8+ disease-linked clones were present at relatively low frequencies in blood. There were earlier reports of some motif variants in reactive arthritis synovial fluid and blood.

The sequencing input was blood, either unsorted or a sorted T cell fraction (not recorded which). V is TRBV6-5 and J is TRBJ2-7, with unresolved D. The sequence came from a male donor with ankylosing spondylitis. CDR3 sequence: CASSSPEYEQYF. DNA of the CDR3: TGTGCCAGCAGCTCCCCTGAATACGAGCAGTACTTC.